This T cell receptor beta chain was retrieved from a study of T cell repertoires in cytomegalovirus infection. Study information: Carrying CMV and the relevant HLA type showed in public TCR beta signatures.

TCRdb redid the calling of the reads with MiXCR, one entry per CDR3 protein. There are 400,000 or so distinct CDR3 sequences in the sample; 18% occur only once, and approximately 8% lies in the top ten. This clonotype was detected many times. The target antigen is unknown. Findings of the study overall: Cumulative public TCR beta family frequency identified carriers of CMV plus the relevant HLA. CMV-specific TCR beta clonotypes restricted by HLA-C dominated the ex vivo response.

Germline CDR1 ENHRY, CDR2 SYGVKD. There are 14 residues in the CDR3. Deletions cut 4 bases from V and 2 bases from J, with 10 bases between. The TCR comes from a human donor in good health (CMV status not recorded). Some clones in this sample may be carry-over from other donors' samples. Input material: PBMCs. This rearrangement joins TRBV10-3 to TRBJ2-3; tentative D call: TRBD1 (6 bases). The CDR3 DNA reads as TGTGCCATCAGTGGTCAGGGGCCCACAGATACGCAGTATTTT. It codes for CAISGQGPTDTQYF.